This T cell receptor (beta chain) appears in the sequencing data of a study of T cell responses to AZD1222 COVID-19 vaccine. Between the trimmed V and J ends, which lost 4 bases and 2 bases, there was a span of 12 bases. Germline lookup yields CDR1 SGHRS and CDR2 YFSETQ. CDR3 length equals 15 residues. Assay used: immunoSEQ multiplex PCR; TCRdb lists only in-frame clones, some missing. This table has fewer than 90,000 clones, 70% to 90% appearing once. This chain uses TRBV5-1 with TRBJ2-2; no definite D call. This specimen consisted of peripheral blood, obtained on day 0 of AZD1222 vaccination. The TCR originated in an adult in good health. CDR3 sequence: CASSQGSGNTGELFF. Here the CDR3 DNA reads TGCGCCAGCAGCCAAGGGTCAGGTAACACCGGGGAGCTGTTTTTT.